Given below is one T cell receptor beta chain in context. CDR3 length equals 15 residues. Germline CDR1 KGHDR, CDR2 SFDVKD. V gave up 12 bases and J gave up 4 bases, with 21 bases separating them. Reverse transcription of roughly 0.45 to 1 ug RNA used random hexamers. TCRdb analysed the immunoSEQ multiplex PCR reads with MiXCR anew, one entry per CDR3 protein. Seen here are about 280,000 distinct CDR3 sequences, approximately 84% observed once, and the top ten hold over 0.1%. Those who served as multiple sclerosis controls were treatment-naive patients with stable or active relapsing-remitting disease. It was negative isolation that provided the CD8+ and CD4+ T cells, whereas TEMRA cells were enriched by FACS. This sample is part of a study of CD8 T cells in Susac syndrome.

The TCR originated in a human donor with multiple sclerosis. The specimen was CD8+ T cells from PBMCs. This chain links TRBV24-1 with TRBJ2-1; D ambiguous. CDR3 sequence: CAAQSKAEDYNEQFF. Written as DNA, the CDR3 is TGTGCCGCCCAGTCGAAAGCAGAAGATTACAATGAGCAGTTCTTC.